This is a list of T cell receptor beta chains from one sample in a study of STAT3 mutations in large granular lymphocyte leukemia. Using immunoSEQ multiplex PCR, the repertoire was profiled, and TCRdb retains in-frame clones only, with some absent. The table shows some 2,400 clones, with around 64% occurring only once. Sequencing input: peripheral blood mononuclear cells. The receptors shown here come from a woman in her 50s with T-cell large granular lymphocyte leukemia. Some clones in this sample may be carry-over from other donors' samples. Each CDR3 is given with its conserved first and last residue. Each record gives: D gene, J gene, clone size, V gene, CDR3 DNA, CDR3 protein. The D gene is left open where the match is weak. A row's size may be missing; if present it is once, few, many or a size class.

D: .; J: TRBJ1-2; size: few; V: TRBV27; DNA: TGTGCCAGCAGTTTGGGAGCTAACTATGGCTACACCTTC; CDR3: CASSLGANYGYTF
D: TRBD1; J: TRBJ2-7; size: .; V: TRBV13; DNA: TGCGCCAGCAGCCCCGGGACAGGGGAGGGCTACGAGCAGTACTTC; CDR3: CASSPGTGEGYEQYF
D: .; J: TRBJ1-1; size: .; V: TRBV5-1; DNA: TGCGCCAGCAGCGGAATCGGGGGGAGCACTGAAGCTTTCTTT; CDR3: CASSGIGGSTEAFF
D: .; J: TRBJ1-4; size: .; V: TRBV9; DNA: TGTGCCAGTAGTGGCAACCGGGACACTGAAAAACTGTTTTTT; CDR3: CASSGNRDTEKLFF
D: .; J: TRBJ2-7; size: .; V: TRBV5-1; DNA: TGCGCCAGCAGCTTGGATGTGGCAACAGACACCTTCTACGAGCAGTACTTC; CDR3: CASSLDVATDTFYEQYF
D: .; J: TRBJ1-1; size: .; V: TRBV5-1; DNA: TGCGCCAGCAGCTCGACAGCCATGAACACTGAAGCTTTCTTT; CDR3: CASSSTAMNTEAFF
D: .; J: TRBJ1-5; size: .; V: TRBV7-9; DNA: TGTGCCAGCAGCTCCCTTCGGAGCAATCAGCCCCAGCATTTT; CDR3: CASSSLRSNQPQHF
D: .; J: TRBJ2-7; size: .; V: TRBV5-6; DNA: TGTGCCAGCAGCCTAAGACGCCCGGGCCTGATCTACGAGCAGTACTTC; CDR3: CASSLRRPGLIYEQYF
D: .; J: TRBJ1-2; size: few; V: TRBV6-5; DNA: TGTGCCAGCAGTTACTCCTCGGTGGGGGGCTACACCTTC; CDR3: CASSYSSVGGYTF
D: TRBD2; J: TRBJ2-3; size: .; V: TRBV4-1; DNA: TGCGCCAGCAGCCAAGAATCTAGCGGGAGGGCTACAGATACGCAGTATTTT; CDR3: CASSQESSGRATDTQYF